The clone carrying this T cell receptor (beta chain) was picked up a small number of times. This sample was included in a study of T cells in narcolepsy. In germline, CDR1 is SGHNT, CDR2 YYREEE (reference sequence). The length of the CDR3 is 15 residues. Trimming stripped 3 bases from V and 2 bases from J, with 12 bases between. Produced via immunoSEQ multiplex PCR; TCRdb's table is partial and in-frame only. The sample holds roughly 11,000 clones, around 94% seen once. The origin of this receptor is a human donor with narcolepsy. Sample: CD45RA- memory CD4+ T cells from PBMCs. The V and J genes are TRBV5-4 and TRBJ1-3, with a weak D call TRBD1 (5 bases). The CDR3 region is CASSSGLLAGNTIYF. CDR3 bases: TGTGCCAGCAGCTCAGGGCTACTGGCTGGAAACACCATATATTTT. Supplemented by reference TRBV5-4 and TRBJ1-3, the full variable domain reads ETGVTQSPTHLIKTRGQQVTLRCSSQSGHNTVSWYQQALGQGPQFIFQYYREEENGRGNFPPRFSGLQFPNYSSELNVNALELDDSALYLCASSSGLLAGNTIYFGEGSWLTVV.